The rows below give T cell receptor beta chains drawn from one sample of a study of blood T cell repertoires in COVID-19. Assay: immunoSEQ multiplex PCR; the TCRdb copy retains only in-frame clones and omits some. The sample carries 70,000 to 95,000 clones, 70% to 90% recorded once. Sequencing input: peripheral blood. The receptor set was obtained from a man in his sixties or seventies with acute or convalescent COVID-19. CDR3s include the opening cysteine and the closing phenylalanine or tryptophan. The order of the fields is V gene, CDR3 protein.

V gene: TRBV19; CDR3 protein: CASSDGGGPRTGELFF
V gene: TRBV15; CDR3 protein: CATSRGDPAGGAAEKLFF
V gene: TRBV28; CDR3 protein: CASRYGTSWYEQYF
V gene: TRBV9; CDR3 protein: CASSAGLYSNEQFF
V gene: TRBV6-6; CDR3 protein: CASLAMGTGVQFF
V gene: TRBV7-9; CDR3 protein: CASSSGLAGAYNEQFF
V gene: TRBV5-1; CDR3 protein: CASSTRTTGDTQYF
V gene: TRBV2; CDR3 protein: CASRKFTSGVYNEQFF
V gene: TRBV4-3; CDR3 protein: CASSQDLISSYEQYF
V gene: TRBV11-2; CDR3 protein: CASSFVGLGGGTGYYEQYF
V gene: TRBV4-3; CDR3 protein: CASSPRFEQDGYGYTF
V gene: TRBV14; CDR3 protein: CASSGVGNTEAFF
V gene: TRBV18; CDR3 protein: CASSPPIPAGNTIYF
V gene: TRBV6-5; CDR3 protein: CASTLTGNEKLFF
V gene: TRBV27; CDR3 protein: CASSLDRGANQPQHF
V gene: TRBV12-3/TRBV12-4; CDR3 protein: CASSLRGGPQHF
V gene: TRBV28; CDR3 protein: CASSKGLAGESDTQYF
V gene: TRBV12-3/TRBV12-4; CDR3 protein: CASTAGGGNTIYF
V gene: TRBV19; CDR3 protein: CASSMIAGGHNNEQFF
V gene: TRBV19; CDR3 protein: CASSIFLGSSYNEQFF
V gene: TRBV6-1; CDR3 protein: CASSEYPPPTTGSGNTIYF
V gene: TRBV3-1/TRBV3-2; CDR3 protein: CASSQESGPQHF
V gene: TRBV5-1; CDR3 protein: CASSPGQRTDTQYF
V gene: TRBV9; CDR3 protein: CASSPGLAGAGTGELFF
V gene: TRBV4-3; CDR3 protein: CASSQDRQGRNSPLHF
V gene: TRBV5-6; CDR3 protein: CASSLAGGAGQPQHF
V gene: TRBV28; CDR3 protein: CASSVAQRANQPQHF
V gene: TRBV5-1; CDR3 protein: CASSLGAGVEEQYF
V gene: TRBV3-1/TRBV3-2; CDR3 protein: CASSQRAANTEAFF
V gene: TRBV29-1; CDR3 protein: CSPGTNSYEQYF
V gene: TRBV7-9; CDR3 protein: CASSLMWRTSGRQNEQFF
V gene: TRBV2; CDR3 protein: CASTLYLYRVF
V gene: TRBV6-2/TRBV6-3; CDR3 protein: CASSSWGRLAGVNEQFF
V gene: TRBV7-2; CDR3 protein: CASSLVARGTSTEAFF
V gene: TRBV30; CDR3 protein: CAWGPGQKGPLHF
V gene: TRBV9; CDR3 protein: CASSDILAGGLSEQFF
V gene: TRBV4-1; CDR3 protein: CASSREAAGGEQYF
V gene: TRBV23-1; CDR3 protein: CASSQGSGELFF
V gene: TRBV9; CDR3 protein: CARRRGDRDNEQFF
V gene: TRBV28; CDR3 protein: CASSAVPGTGGAGELFF
V gene: TRBV5-4; CDR3 protein: CASSLWAHSGNTIYF
V gene: TRBV5-1; CDR3 protein: CASSSGTGGQETQYF
V gene: TRBV7-8; CDR3 protein: CASSSQGRANYGYTF
V gene: TRBV19; CDR3 protein: CASSPIMGRGGTGELFF